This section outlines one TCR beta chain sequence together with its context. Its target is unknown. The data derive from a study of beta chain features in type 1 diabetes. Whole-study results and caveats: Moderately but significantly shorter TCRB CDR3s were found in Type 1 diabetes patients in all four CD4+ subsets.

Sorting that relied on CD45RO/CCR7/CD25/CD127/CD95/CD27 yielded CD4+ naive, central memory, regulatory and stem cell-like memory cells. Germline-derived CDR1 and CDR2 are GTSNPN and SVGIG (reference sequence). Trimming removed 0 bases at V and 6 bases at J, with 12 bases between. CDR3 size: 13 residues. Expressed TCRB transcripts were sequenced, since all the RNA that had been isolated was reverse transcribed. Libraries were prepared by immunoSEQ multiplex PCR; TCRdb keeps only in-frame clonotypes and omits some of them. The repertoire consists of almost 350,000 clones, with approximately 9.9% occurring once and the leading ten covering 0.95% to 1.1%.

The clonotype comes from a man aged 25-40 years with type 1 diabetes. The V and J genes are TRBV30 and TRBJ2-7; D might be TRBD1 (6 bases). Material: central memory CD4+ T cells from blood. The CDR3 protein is CAWSVQAGAEQYF. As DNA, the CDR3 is TGTGCCTGGAGTGTACAAGCAGGGGCCGAGCAGTACTTC.